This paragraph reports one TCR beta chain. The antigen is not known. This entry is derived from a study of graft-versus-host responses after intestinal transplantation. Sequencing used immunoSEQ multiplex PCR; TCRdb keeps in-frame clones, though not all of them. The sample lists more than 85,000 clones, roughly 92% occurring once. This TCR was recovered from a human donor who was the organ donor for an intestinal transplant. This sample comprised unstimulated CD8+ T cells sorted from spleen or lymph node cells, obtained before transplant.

The CDR3 spells CASSDSIAVGPEDQNTEAFF. The CDR3 nucleotides read TGTGCCAGCAGTGACTCGATAGCGGTGGGACCAGAAGACCAGAACACTGAAGCTTTCTTT. The chain employs TRBV6-4 and TRBJ1-1; tentatively, D is TRBD1 (5 bases). V lost 0 bases and J 1 base, leaving 24 bases between the germline ends. The CDR3 covers 20 residues. Germline CDR1 is MRHNA and CDR2 is SNTAGT.